The rows below give T cell receptor beta chains drawn from one sample of a study of blood T cell repertoires in COVID-19. Profiled with immunoSEQ multiplex PCR; TCRdb holds only in-frame clones, not every one. The sample includes about 110,000 clones, more than 80% of them seen just once. Sequencing input: peripheral blood. These receptors were collected from a human donor in a cohort sampled during active COVID-19. The CDR3 runs from the conserved cysteine through the conserved F or W. The order of the fields is D gene, V gene, J gene, CDR3 protein. The D gene is left open where the match is weak.

d_gene: NA; v_gene: TRBV18; j_gene: TRBJ2-7; CDR3aa: CASSPSGARSYEQYF
d_gene: NA; v_gene: TRBV19; j_gene: TRBJ2-1; CDR3aa: CASSAGVPGNEQFF
d_gene: NA; v_gene: TRBV7-9; j_gene: TRBJ2-5; CDR3aa: CASSLGLNQETQYF
d_gene: NA; v_gene: TRBV5-6; j_gene: TRBJ1-2; CDR3aa: CASSPLGGGYTF
d_gene: NA; v_gene: TRBV6-1; j_gene: TRBJ1-1; CDR3aa: CASSEKRGGNTEAFF
d_gene: TRBD1; v_gene: TRBV6-6; j_gene: TRBJ1-1; CDR3aa: CASSLTGQGNTEAFF
d_gene: NA; v_gene: TRBV9; j_gene: TRBJ1-5; CDR3aa: CASSPHGGLDNQPQHF
d_gene: NA; v_gene: TRBV6-5; j_gene: TRBJ2-7; CDR3aa: CASRQDTYEQYF
d_gene: NA; v_gene: TRBV11-3; j_gene: TRBJ2-1; CDR3aa: CASSLSVWGVEQFF
d_gene: TRBD1; v_gene: TRBV9; j_gene: TRBJ1-1; CDR3aa: CASSVQGAQGTEAFF
d_gene: NA; v_gene: TRBV5-1; j_gene: TRBJ2-1; CDR3aa: CASSPAGARYNEQFF
d_gene: TRBD2; v_gene: TRBV2; j_gene: TRBJ2-3; CDR3aa: CASSRWTSGGVTDTQYF
d_gene: NA; v_gene: TRBV4-1; j_gene: TRBJ1-1; CDR3aa: CASSQIGGYTEAFF
d_gene: NA; v_gene: TRBV7-9; j_gene: TRBJ2-7; CDR3aa: CASSLVDSYEQYF
d_gene: NA; v_gene: TRBV5-5; j_gene: TRBJ2-3; CDR3aa: CASSSGVTQYF
d_gene: NA; v_gene: TRBV12-3/TRBV12-4; j_gene: TRBJ1-2; CDR3aa: CASSETVNYGYTF
d_gene: NA; v_gene: TRBV5-1; j_gene: TRBJ1-6; CDR3aa: CASSLVGAGNSPLHF
d_gene: TRBD1; v_gene: TRBV27; j_gene: TRBJ1-5; CDR3aa: CASSAFRGTGRGQPQHF
d_gene: TRBD1; v_gene: TRBV7-9; j_gene: TRBJ1-2; CDR3aa: CASSSTLAGQGRKNYGYTF
d_gene: NA; v_gene: TRBV9; j_gene: TRBJ2-2; CDR3aa: CASSVEARGSGGELFF
d_gene: NA; v_gene: TRBV11-2; j_gene: TRBJ1-4; CDR3aa: CASSVAGRIATNEKLFF
d_gene: TRBD1; v_gene: TRBV7-9; j_gene: TRBJ1-2; CDR3aa: CASSLSRGQNYGYTF
d_gene: TRBD2; v_gene: TRBV6-5; j_gene: TRBJ2-2; CDR3aa: CASNIAGGGTGELFF
d_gene: TRBD1; v_gene: TRBV6-6; j_gene: TRBJ2-2; CDR3aa: CASSDDRGRTGELFF